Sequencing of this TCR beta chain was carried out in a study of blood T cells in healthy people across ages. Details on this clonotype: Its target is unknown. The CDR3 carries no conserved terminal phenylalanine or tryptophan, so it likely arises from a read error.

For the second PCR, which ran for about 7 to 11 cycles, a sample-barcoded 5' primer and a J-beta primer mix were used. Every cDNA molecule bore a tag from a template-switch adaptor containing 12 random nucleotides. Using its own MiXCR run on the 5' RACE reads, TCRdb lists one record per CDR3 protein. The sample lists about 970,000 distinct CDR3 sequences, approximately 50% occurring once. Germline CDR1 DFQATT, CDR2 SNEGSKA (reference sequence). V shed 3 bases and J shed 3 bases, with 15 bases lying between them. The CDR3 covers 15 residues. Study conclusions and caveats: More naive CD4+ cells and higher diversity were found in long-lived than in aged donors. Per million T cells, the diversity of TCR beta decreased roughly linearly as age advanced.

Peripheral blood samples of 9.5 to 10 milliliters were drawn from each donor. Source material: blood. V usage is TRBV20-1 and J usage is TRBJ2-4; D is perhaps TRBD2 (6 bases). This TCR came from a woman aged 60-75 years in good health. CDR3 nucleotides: TGCAGTGCTAGCGGGGGAAGTTTAGGCAAAAACATTCAGTACTCC. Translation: CSASGGSLGKNIQYS.